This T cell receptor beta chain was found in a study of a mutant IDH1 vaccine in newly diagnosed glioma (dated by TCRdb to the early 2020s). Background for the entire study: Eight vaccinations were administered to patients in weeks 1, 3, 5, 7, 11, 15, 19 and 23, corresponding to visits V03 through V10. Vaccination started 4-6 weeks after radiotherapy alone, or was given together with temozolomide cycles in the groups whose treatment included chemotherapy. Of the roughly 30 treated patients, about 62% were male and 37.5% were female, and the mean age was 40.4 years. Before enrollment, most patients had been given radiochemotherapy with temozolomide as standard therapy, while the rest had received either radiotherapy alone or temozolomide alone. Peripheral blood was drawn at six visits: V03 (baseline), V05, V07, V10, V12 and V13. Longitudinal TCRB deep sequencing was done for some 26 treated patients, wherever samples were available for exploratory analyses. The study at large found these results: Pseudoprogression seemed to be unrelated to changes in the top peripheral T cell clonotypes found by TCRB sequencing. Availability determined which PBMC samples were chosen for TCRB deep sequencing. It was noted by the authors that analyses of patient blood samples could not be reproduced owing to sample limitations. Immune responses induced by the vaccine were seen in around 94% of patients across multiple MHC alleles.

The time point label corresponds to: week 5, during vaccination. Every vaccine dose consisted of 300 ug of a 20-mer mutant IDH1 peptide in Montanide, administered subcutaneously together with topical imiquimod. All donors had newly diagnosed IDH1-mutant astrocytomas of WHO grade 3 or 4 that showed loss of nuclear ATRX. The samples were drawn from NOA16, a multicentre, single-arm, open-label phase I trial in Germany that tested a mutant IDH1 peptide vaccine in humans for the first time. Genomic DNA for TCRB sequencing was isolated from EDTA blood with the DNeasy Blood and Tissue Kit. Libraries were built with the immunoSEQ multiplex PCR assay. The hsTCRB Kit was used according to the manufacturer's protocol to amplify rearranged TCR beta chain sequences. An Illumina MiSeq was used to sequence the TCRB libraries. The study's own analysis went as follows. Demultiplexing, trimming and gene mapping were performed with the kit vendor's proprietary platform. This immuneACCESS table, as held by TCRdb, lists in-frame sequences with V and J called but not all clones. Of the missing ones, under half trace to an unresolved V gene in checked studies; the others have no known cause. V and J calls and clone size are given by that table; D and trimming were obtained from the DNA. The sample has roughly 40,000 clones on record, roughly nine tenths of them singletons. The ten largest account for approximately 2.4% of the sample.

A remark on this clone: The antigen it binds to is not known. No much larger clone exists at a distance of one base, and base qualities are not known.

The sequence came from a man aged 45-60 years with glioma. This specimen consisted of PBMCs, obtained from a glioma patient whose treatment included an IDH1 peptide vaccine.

The DNA sequence follows: TGTGCCAGCAGCCTCGGCGGTACGGAGGAAAAACTGTTTTTT. This encodes CASSLGGTEEKLFF. This receptor chain uses TRBV5-6 and TRBJ1-4; no D gene can be assigned with confidence. The CDR3 covers 14 residues, taking in both the cysteine and the phenylalanine. The entry retains the CDR3 DNA only, 42 bases that are in frame from base 1. V drops 4 bases and J drops 8 bases, leaving 15 bases in between. Reading the germline V gene gives CDR1 SGHDT and CDR2 YYEEEE.